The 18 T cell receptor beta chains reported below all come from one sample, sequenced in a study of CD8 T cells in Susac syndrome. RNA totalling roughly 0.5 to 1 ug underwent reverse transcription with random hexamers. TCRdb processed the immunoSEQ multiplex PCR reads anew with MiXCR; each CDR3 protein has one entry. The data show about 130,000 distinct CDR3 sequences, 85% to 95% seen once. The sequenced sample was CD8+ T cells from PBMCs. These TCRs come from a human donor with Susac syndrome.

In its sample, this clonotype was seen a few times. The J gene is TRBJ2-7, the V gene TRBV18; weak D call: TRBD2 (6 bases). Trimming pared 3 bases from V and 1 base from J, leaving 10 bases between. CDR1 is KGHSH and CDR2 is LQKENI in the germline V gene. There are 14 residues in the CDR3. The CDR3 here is CASSPDGSSYEQYF. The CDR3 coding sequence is TGTGCCAGCTCACCCGACGGGAGTTCCTACGAGCAGTACTTC.

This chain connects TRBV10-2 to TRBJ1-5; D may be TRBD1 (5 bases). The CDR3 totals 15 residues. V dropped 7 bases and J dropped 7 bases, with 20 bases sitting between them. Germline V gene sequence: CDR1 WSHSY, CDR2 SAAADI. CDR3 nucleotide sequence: TGCGCCAGCAATACCGGGACCACTTCTGGGCAGCCCCAGCATTTT. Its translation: CASNTGTTSGQPQHF.

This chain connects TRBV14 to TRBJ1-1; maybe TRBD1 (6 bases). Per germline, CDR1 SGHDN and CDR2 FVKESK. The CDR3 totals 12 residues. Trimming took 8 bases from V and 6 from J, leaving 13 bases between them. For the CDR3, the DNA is TGTGCCAGCGGAAACAGGGCGGCTGAAGCTTTCTTT. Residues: CASGNRAAEAFF.

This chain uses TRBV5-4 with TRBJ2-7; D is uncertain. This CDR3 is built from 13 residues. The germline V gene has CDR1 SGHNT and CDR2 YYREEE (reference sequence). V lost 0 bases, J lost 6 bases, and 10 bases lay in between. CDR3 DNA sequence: TGTGCCAGCAGCTTGGATCGGCTGTTCGAGCAGTACTTC. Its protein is CASSLDRLFEQYF.

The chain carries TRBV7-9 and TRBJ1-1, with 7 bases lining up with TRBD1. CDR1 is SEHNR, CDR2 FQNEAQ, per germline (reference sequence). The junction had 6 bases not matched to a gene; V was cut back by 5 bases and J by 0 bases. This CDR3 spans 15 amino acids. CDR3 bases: TGTGCCAGCAGCGTCATACAGGGGATGAACACTGAAGCTTTCTTT. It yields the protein CASSVIQGMNTEAFF.

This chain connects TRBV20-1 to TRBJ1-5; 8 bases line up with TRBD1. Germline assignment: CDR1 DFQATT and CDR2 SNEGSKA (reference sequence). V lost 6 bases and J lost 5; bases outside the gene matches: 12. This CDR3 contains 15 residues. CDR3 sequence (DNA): TGCAGTGCACAAGACAGGGGCGCACTTCATCAGCCCCAGCATTTT. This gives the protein CSAQDRGALHQPQHF.

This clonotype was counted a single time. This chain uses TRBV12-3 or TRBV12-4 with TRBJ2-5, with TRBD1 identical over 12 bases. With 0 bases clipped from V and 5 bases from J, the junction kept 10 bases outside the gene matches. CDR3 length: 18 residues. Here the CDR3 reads CASSLARPGQGAVETQYF. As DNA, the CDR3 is TGTGCCAGCAGTTTAGCGCGCCCGGGACAGGGGGCGGTTGAGACCCAGTACTTC.

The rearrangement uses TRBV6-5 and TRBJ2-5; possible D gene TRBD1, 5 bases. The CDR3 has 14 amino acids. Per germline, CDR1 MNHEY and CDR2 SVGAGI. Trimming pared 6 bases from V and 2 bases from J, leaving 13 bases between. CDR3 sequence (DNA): TGTGCCAGCAGCCCATTAGGGGTGCAAGAGACCCAGTACTTC. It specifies CASSPLGVQETQYF.

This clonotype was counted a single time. The CDR3 DNA follows: TGCGCCAGCAGCCAAGAACATACAGGGGCGAACACTGAAGCTTTCTTT. The encoded protein is CASSQEHTGANTEAFF. This sequence joins TRBV4-1 and TRBJ1-1, with 7 positions matching TRBD1. The junction had 5 bases not matched to a gene; V was cut back by 0 bases and J by 1 base. Per the germline V gene, CDR1 is MGHRA and CDR2 is YSYEKL. This CDR3 comprises 16 residues.

In nucleotides, the CDR3 is TGTGCCAGCAGTTCGCCCGGGGGCCATGAGCAGTTCTTC. Translation gives CASSSPGGHEQFF. The rearrangement uses TRBV12-3 or TRBV12-4 and TRBJ2-1, with D possibly being TRBD1 or TRBD2 (6 bases each). The CDR3 covers 13 residues. Between the trimmed V and J ends, which lost 4 bases and 8 bases, there was a span of 12 bases.

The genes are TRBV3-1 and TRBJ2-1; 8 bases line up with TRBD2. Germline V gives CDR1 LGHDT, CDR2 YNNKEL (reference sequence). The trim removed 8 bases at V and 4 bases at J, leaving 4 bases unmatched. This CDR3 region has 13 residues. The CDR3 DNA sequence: TGTGCCAGCCGGCGCGGGAGGTACAATGAGCAGTTCTTC. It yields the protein CASRRGRYNEQFF.

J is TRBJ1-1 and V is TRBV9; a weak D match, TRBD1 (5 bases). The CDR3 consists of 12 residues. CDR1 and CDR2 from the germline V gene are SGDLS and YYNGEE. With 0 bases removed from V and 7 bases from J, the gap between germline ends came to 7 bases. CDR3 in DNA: TGTGCCAGCAGCGTAGGACAGAGTGAAGCTTTCTTT. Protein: CASSVGQSEAFF.

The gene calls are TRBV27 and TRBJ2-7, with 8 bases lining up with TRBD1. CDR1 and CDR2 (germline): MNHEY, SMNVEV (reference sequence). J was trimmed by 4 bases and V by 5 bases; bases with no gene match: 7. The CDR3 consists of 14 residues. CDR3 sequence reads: CASSTGTGGYEQYF. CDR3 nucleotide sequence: TGTGCCAGCAGTACCGGGACAGGCGGGTACGAGCAGTACTTC.

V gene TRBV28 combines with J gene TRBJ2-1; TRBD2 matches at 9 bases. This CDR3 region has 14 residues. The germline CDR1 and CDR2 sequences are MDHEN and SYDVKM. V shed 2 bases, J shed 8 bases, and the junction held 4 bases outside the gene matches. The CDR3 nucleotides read TGTGCCAGCAGTTTAGCGGGAGGGCAGGATGAGCAGTTCTTC. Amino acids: CASSLAGGQDEQFF.

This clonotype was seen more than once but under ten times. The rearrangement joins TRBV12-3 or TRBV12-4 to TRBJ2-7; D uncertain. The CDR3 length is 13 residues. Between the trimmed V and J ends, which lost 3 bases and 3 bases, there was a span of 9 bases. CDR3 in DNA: TGTGCCAGCAGTTTTGGGATAGGCTACGAGCAGTACTTC. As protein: CASSFGIGYEQYF.

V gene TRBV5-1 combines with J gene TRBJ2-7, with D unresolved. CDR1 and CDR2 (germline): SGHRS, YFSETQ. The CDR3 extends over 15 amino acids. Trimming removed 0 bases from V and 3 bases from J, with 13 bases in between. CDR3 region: CASSLAIGPIYEQYF. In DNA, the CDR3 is TGCGCCAGCAGCTTGGCAATCGGGCCAATCTACGAGCAGTACTTC. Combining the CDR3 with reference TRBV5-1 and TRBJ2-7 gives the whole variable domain KAGVTQTPRYLIKTRGQQVTLSCSPISGHRSVSWYQQTPGQGLQFLFEYFSETQRNKGNFPGRFSGRQFSNSRSEMNVSTLELGDSALYLCASSLAIGPIYEQYFGPGTRLTVT.

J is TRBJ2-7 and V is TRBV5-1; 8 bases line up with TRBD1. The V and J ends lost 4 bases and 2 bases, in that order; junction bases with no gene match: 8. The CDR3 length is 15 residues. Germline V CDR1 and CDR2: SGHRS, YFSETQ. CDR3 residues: CASSPTGGMAYEQYF. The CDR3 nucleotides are TGCGCCAGCAGCCCTACAGGGGGAATGGCCTACGAGCAGTACTTC.

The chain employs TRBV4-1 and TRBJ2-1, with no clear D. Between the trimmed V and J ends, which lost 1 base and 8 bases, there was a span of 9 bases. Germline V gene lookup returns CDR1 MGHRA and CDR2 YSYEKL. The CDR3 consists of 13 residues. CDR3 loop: CASSQGPSDEQFF. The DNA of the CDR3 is TGCGCCAGCAGCCAAGGACCCAGCGATGAGCAGTTCTTC.